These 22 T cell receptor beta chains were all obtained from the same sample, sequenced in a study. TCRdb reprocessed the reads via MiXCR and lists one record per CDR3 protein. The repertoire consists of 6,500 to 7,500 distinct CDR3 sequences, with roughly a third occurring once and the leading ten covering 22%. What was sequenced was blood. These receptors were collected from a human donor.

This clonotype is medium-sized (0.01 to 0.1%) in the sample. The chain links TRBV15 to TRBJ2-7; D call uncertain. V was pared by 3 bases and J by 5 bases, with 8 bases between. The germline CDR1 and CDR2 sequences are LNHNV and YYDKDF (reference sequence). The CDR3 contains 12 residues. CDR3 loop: CATSSFLNEQYF. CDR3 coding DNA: TGTGCCACCAGCAGCTTCTTGAACGAGCAGTACTTC.

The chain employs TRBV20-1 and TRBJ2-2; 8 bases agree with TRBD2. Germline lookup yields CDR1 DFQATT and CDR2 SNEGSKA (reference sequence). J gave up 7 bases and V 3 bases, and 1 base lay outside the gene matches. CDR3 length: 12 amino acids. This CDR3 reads CSASGTSGELFF. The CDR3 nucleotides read TGCAGTGCTAGCGGGACTAGCGGGGAGCTGTTTTTT.

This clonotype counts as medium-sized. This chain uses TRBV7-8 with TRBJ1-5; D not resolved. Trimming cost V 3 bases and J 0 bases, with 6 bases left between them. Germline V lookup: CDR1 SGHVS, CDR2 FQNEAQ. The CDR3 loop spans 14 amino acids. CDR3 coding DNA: TGTGCCAGCAGCTTCGGTCCTAGCAATCAGCCCCAGCATTTT. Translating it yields CASSFGPSNQPQHF. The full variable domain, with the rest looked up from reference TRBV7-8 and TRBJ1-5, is GAGVSQSPRYKVAKRGQDVALRCDPISGHVSLFWYQQALGQGPEFLTYFQNEAQLDKSGLPSDRFFAERPEGSVSTLKIQRTQQEDSAVYLCASSFGPSNQPQHFGDGTRLSIL.

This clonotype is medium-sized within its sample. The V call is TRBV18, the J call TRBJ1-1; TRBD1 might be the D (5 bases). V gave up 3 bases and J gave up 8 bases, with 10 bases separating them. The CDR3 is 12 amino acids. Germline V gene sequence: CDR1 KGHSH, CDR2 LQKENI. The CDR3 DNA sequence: TGTGCCAGCTCACCGAGGGACGGAGAAGCTTTCTTT. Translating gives CASSPRDGEAFF. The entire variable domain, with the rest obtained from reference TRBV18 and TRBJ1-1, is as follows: NAGVMQNPRHLVRRRGQEARLRCSPMKGHSHVYWYRQLPEEGLKFMVYLQKENIIDESGMPKERFSAEFPKEGPSILRIQQVVRGDSAAYFCASSPRDGEAFFGQGTRLTVV.

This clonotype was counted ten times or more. The CDR3 reads CSARRLIQGSSDTQYF. CDR3 bases: TGCAGTGCTCGGCGACTGATACAGGGGTCATCAGATACGCAGTATTTT. The chain combines TRBV20-1 with TRBJ2-3; 7 bases map to TRBD1. Germline lookup yields CDR1 DFQATT and CDR2 SNEGSKA (reference sequence). V gave up 5 bases and J gave up 4 bases; unmatched junction bases: 15. There are 16 residues in the CDR3.

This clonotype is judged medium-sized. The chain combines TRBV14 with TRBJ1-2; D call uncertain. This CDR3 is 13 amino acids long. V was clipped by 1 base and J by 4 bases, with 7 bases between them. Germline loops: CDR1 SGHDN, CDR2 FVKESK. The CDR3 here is CASSQGQAYGYTF. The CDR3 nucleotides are TGTGCCAGCAGCCAAGGTCAGGCCTATGGCTACACCTTC. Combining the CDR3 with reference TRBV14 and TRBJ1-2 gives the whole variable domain EAGVTQFPSHSVIEKGQTVTLRCDPISGHDNLYWYRRVMGKEIKFLLHFVKESKQDESGMPNNRFLAERTGGTYSTLKVQPAELEDSGVYFCASSQGQAYGYTFGSGTRLTVV.

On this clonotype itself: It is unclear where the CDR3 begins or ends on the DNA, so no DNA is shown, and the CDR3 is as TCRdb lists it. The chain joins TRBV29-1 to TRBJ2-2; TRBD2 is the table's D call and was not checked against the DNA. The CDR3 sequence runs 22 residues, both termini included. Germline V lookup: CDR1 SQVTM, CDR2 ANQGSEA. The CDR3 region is CSVRELDSYEQYFGPGTRELFF.

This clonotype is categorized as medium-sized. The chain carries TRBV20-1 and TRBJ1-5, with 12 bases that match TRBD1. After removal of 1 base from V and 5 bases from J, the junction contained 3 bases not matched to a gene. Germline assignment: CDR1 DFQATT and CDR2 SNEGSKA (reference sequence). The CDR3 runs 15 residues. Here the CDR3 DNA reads TGCAGTGCTAGAGCCGGGACAGGGGGCGATCAGCCCCAGCATTTT. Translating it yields CSARAGTGGDQPQHF.

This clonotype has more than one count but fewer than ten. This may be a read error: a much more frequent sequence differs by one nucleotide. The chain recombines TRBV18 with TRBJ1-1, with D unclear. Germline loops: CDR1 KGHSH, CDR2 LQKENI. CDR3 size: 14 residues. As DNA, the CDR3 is TGTGCCAGCCCACCAGTGAGAGGGAACACTGAAGCTTTCTTT. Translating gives CASPPVRGNTEAFF.

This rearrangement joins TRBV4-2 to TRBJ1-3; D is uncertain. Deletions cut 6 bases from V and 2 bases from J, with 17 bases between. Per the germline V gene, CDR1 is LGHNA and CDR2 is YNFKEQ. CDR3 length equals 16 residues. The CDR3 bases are TGTGCCAGCAGTTCGATAAGCGGCCGACCTGGAAACACCATATATTTT. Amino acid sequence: CASSSISGRPGNTIYF.

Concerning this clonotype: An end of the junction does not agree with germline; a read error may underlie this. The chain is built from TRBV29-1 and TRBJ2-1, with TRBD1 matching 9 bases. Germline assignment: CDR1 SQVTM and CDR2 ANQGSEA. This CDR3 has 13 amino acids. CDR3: CSVDTTGGGTQLF. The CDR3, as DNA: TGCAGCGTTGATACGACAGGGGGTGGTACGCAGCTCTTC.

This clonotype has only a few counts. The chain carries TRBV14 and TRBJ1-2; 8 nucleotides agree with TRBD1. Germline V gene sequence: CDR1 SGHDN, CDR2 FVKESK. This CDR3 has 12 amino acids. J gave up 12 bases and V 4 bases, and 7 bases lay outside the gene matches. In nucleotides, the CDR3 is TGTGCCAGCAGCCGAAGACAGGGGCGGGACACCTTC. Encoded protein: CASSRRQGRDTF. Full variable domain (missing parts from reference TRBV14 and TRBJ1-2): EAGVTQFPSHSVIEKGQTVTLRCDPISGHDNLYWYRRVMGKEIKFLLHFVKESKQDESGMPNNRFLAERTGGTYSTLKVQPAELEDSGVYFCASSRRQGRDTFGSGTRLTVV.

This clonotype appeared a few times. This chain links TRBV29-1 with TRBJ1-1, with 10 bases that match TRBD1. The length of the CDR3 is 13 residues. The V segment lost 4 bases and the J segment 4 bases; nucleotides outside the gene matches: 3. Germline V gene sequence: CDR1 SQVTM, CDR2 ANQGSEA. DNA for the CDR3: TGCAGCGTTGGGGACAGGGGTGCCACTGAAGCTTTCTTT. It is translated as CSVGDRGATEAFF.

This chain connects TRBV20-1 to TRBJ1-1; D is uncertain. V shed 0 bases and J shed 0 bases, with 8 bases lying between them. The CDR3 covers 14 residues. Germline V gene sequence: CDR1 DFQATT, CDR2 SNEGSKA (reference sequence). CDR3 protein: CSARDGGMNTEAFF. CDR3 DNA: TGCAGTGCTAGAGATGGCGGCATGAACACTGAAGCTTTCTTT.

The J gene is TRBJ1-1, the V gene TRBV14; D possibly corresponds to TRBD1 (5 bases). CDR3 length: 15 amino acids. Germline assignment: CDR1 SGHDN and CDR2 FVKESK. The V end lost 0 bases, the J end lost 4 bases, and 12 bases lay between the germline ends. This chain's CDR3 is CASSQDHKGLTEAFF. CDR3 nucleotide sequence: TGTGCCAGCAGCCAAGATCATAAGGGGCTCACTGAAGCTTTCTTT.

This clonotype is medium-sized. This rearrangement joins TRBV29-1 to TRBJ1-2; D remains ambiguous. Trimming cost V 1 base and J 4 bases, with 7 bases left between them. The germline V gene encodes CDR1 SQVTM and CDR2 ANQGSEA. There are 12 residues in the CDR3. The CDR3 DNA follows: TGCAGCGTTGAAGTGGACGTCTATGGCTACACCTTC. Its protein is CSVEVDVYGYTF.

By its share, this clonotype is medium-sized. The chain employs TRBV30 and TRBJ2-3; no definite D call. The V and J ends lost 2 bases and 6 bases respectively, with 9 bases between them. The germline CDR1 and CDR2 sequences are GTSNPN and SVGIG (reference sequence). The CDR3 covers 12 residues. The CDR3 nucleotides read TGTGCCTGGAGTCACCAGAGGGATACGCAGTATTTT. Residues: CAWSHQRDTQYF.

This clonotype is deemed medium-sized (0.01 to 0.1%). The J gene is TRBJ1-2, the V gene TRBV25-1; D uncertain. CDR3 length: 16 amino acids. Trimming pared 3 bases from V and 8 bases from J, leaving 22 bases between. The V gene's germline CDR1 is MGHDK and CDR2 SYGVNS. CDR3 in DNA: TGTGCCAGCAGTGACCCGACCCTGGACGCCTTGAACGGCTACACCTTC. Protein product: CASSDPTLDALNGYTF.

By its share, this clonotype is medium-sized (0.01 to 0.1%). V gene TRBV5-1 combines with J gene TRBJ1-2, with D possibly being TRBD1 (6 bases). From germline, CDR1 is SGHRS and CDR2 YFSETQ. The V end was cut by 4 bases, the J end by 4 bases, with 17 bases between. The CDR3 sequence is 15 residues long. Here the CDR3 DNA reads TGCGCCAGCAGCGTTAAACAGGGTGGGGGCTATGGCTACACCTTC. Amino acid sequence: CASSVKQGGGYGYTF.

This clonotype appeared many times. The CDR3: CASSQLMGPGGFSNQPQHF. In nucleotides, the CDR3 is TGTGCCAGCAGCCAACTAATGGGGCCGGGTGGTTTTAGCAATCAGCCCCAGCATTTT. V and J are TRBV4-2 and TRBJ1-5; a weak D match, TRBD1 (5 bases). V lost 2 bases to trimming and J lost 0 bases, with 20 bases between them. The germline CDR1 and CDR2 sequences are LGHNA and YNFKEQ. CDR3 size: 19 residues.

The chain's CDR3 is CSVMWIKTEAFF. Here the CDR3 DNA reads TGCAGCGTGATGTGGATAAAGACTGAAGCTTTCTTT. This chain uses TRBV29-1 with TRBJ1-1; no firm D call. V gave up 6 bases and J gave up 5 bases, with 13 bases separating them. The CDR3 contains 12 residues. Germline CDR1 reads SQVTM; CDR2 reads ANQGSEA.

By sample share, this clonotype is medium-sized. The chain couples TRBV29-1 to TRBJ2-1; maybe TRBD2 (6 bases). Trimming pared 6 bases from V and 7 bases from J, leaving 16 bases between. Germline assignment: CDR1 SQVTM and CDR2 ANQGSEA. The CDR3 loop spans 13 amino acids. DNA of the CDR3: TGCAGCGTCCCGGGACTGGCAAGGAATGAGCAGTTCTTC. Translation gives CSVPGLARNEQFF.